This TCR beta chain was identified during a study of blood T cells in healthy people across ages. Germline CDR1 is ENHRY and CDR2 is SYGVKD. V dropped 10 bases and J dropped 3 bases, with 18 bases sitting between them. The CDR3 contains 15 residues. For the second PCR, which ran for about 7 to 11 cycles, a sample-barcoded 5' primer and a J-beta primer mix were used. TCRdb passed the 5' RACE reads through MiXCR, listing each CDR3 protein once. The sample includes roughly 800,000 distinct CDR3 sequences, about three fifths seen only once; the top ten take about 20%. The TCR sequence derives from a man aged 25-45 years in good health. This chain joins TRBV10-3 and TRBJ2-2, with D possibly being TRBD1 (6 bases). Sequencing used blood. CDR3 in DNA: TGTGCCACATCAATTGGGGGCCGGGACACCGGGGAGCTGTTTTTT. Translated: CATSIGGRDTGELFF.